This T cell receptor beta chain was sequenced in a study of beta chain features in type 1 diabetes. Findings and limits, study-wide: Shortening of TCRB CDR3s, moderate but significant, appeared in all four CD4+ subsets of Type 1 diabetes patients.

The isolated RNA, all of it, was reverse transcribed, so expressed TCRB transcripts were what got sequenced. About 3.4 million reads per sample on average were obtained from naive, central memory and regulatory T cell samples. Repertoires were generated with immunoSEQ multiplex PCR, while TCRdb's copy carries only in-frame clones and drops some. The table shows 600,000 to 700,000 clones, with 13% occurring only once. CD45RO/CCR7/CD25/CD127/CD95/CD27 separated CD4+ naive, central memory, regulatory and stem cell-like memory cells by sorting. Germline CDR1 LGHNA, CDR2 YNFKEQ. Unmatched junction bases numbered 7, after V lost 4 bases and J lost 2 bases. The CDR3 is 17 residues long. This clone came up a few times. The antigen remains undetermined.

The sample was naive CD4+ T cells from blood. This TCR was recovered from a man between 18 and 35 years old with type 1 diabetes. The rearrangement links TRBV4-2 to TRBJ2-5, with 13 bases identical to TRBD2. Here the CDR3 reads CASSRIGLAGEQETQYF. The CDR3 nucleotides are TGTGCCAGCAGCCGAATCGGACTAGCGGGAGAACAAGAGACCCAGTACTTC.